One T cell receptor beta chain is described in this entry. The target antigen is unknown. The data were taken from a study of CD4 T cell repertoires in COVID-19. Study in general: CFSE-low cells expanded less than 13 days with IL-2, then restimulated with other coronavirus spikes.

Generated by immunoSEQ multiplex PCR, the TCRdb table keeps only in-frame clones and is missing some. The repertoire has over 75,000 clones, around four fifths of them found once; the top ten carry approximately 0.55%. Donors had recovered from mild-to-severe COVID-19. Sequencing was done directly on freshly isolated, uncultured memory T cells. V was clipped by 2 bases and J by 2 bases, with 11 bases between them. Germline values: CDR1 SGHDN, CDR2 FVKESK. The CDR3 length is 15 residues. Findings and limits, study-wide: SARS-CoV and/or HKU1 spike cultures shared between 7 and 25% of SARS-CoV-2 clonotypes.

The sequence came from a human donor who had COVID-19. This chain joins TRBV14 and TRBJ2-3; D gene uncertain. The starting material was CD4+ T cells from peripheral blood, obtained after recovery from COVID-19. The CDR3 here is CASSQFPVSTDTQYF. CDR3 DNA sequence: TGTGCCAGCAGCCAATTTCCGGTATCCACAGATACGCAGTATTTT.